This T cell receptor (beta chain) was recorded in a study of cytotoxic CD8 clonotypes in ibrutinib-treated CLL. The method was immunoSEQ multiplex PCR; TCRdb's version includes in-frame clones alone and lacks a portion of them. The sample consists of approximately 340,000 clones, approximately 67% of them appearing once. The CDR3 contains 15 residues. V lost 5 bases to trimming and J lost 2 bases; unmatched junction nucleotides: 6. Germline V gene sequence: CDR1 MGHRA, CDR2 YSYEKL. The TCR was taken from a human donor with chronic lymphocytic leukemia. The sequenced sample was PBMCs, obtained after 36 months of ibrutinib treatment. The J gene is TRBJ2-7, the V gene TRBV4-1, with 10 bases that match TRBD2. This CDR3 reads CASSTQRGGTYEQYF. DNA for the CDR3: TGCGCCAGCAGCACGCAGCGGGGGGGTACCTACGAGCAGTACTTC.